This T cell receptor (beta chain) emerged from a study of cytomegalovirus exposure and HLA in healthy donors. Study findings and constraints: DRB1 had the most TCR associations and HLA-C the fewest, a later analysis found, with rates varying by HLA locus. When analyzed later, a missense DCLRE1C variant was found to be linked to TCR beta V- and J-gene trimming.

13 Jbeta primers and 60 Vbeta primers were used for the PCR. Sequencing used immunoSEQ multiplex PCR; TCRdb keeps in-frame clones, though not all of them. The data hold about 190,000 clones, with 60% to 80% observed a single time. V lost 4 bases and J 3 bases, leaving 16 bases between the germline ends. The germline gives CDR1 LGHNA, CDR2 YSLEER. The CDR3 has 15 residues. Remarks on this clone: Its antigen remains unidentified.

V is TRBV4-3 and J is TRBJ2-7, with D perhaps matching TRBD2 (6 bases). This receptor was identified in a woman aged 25 to 39 in good health and CMV-seropositive. The sequencing input was PBMCs. The CDR3 reads CASSPTGGRVYEQYF. DNA for the CDR3: TGCGCCAGCAGCCCCACCGGGGGAAGGGTCTACGAGCAGTACTTC.